Following are 12 T cell receptor beta chains from one sample sequenced in a study of chemoradiotherapy in HPV16-positive cancers. Data came from immunoSEQ multiplex PCR; TCRdb stores just in-frame clones and leaves some out. Of 10,000 to 15,000 clones detected, roughly 77% appear once; the ten largest clones hold 2.2%. Sampling was conducted from a patient who underwent chemoradiotherapy. The receptors were sampled from a human donor with HPV-associated anogenital cancer.

This rearrangement joins TRBV2 to TRBJ1-5; possible D gene TRBD1, 6 bases. V was shortened by 5 bases and J by 2 bases, with 10 bases between the two germline ends. Germline V lookup: CDR1 SNHLY, CDR2 FYNNEI. CDR3 length equals 14 residues. CDR3 DNA: TGTGCCAGCAGTCTCTCAGGGGGCAATCAGCCCCAGCATTTT. Translating it yields CASSLSGGNQPQHF.

J is TRBJ2-2 and V is TRBV2, with 10 bases fitting TRBD1. The CDR3 has 17 residues. V lost 7 bases to trimming and J lost 8 bases; unmatched junction nucleotides: 16. Germline loops: CDR1 SNHLY, CDR2 FYNNEI. Here the CDR3 DNA reads TGTGCCAGCAAAGCCCGCGGGACAGGGGAATTTATGGGGGAGCTGTTTTTT. It codes for CASKARGTGEFMGELFF. Filled out from reference TRBV2 and TRBJ2-2, the complete variable domain reads EPEVTQTPSHQVTQMGQEVILRCVPISNHLYFYWYRQILGQKVEFLVSFYNNEISEKSEIFDDQFSVERPDGSNFTLKIRSTKLEDSAMYFCASKARGTGEFMGELFFGEGSRLTVL.

The gene calls are TRBV7-9 and TRBJ2-2; 9 bases fit TRBD1. The V segment lost 5 bases and the J segment 6 bases; nucleotides outside the gene matches: 7. This CDR3 has 15 amino acids. Germline-derived CDR1 and CDR2 are SEHNR and FQNEAQ (reference sequence). The CDR3 nucleotides are TGTGCCAGCAGCACAGACAGGGGGTTCCCCGGGGAGCTGTTTTTT. Residues: CASSTDRGFPGELFF. Together with reference TRBV7-9 and TRBJ2-2, the CDR3 gives the full variable domain: DTGVSQNPRHKITKRGQNVTFRCDPISEHNRLYWYRQTLGQGPEFLTYFQNEAQLEKSRLLSDRFSAERPKGSFSTLEIQRTEQGDSAMYLCASSTDRGFPGELFFGEGSRLTVL.

A single count supports this clone. J is TRBJ2-2 and V is TRBV7-9, with a possible D match to TRBD1 (5 bases). The CDR3 totals 15 residues. CDR1 SEHNR and CDR2 FQNEAQ come from the germline V gene (reference sequence). The germline V and J ends were trimmed by 8 bases and 0 bases, with 13 bases remaining between them. The CDR3 bases are TGTGCCAGCCGTCTGGCAGGGTCGAACACCGGGGAGCTGTTTTTT. Its protein product is CASRLAGSNTGELFF.

The gene calls are TRBV6-5 and TRBJ1-2; D unclear. The V gene lost 5 bases and the J gene lost 8 bases, with 15 bases spanning the gap. Germline V gene sequence: CDR1 MNHEY, CDR2 SVGAGI. The CDR3 has 13 residues. The CDR3 sequence is CASSPTILRGYTF. The CDR3, as DNA: TGTGCCAGCAGTCCGACGATTTTGCGGGGCTACACCTTC.

This clone was counted only a few times. The chain carries TRBV29-1 and TRBJ2-4, with no clear D. Germline CDR1 is SQVTM and CDR2 is ANQGSEA. The CDR3 totals 12 residues. Trimming pared 3 bases from V and 6 bases from J, leaving 9 bases between. The DNA for the CDR3 is TGCAGCGTTGATTTTGGCAGAAACATTCAGTACTTC. This translates into CSVDFGRNIQYF.

This chain uses TRBV9 with TRBJ1-3; TRBD1 matches 7 bases. The trim removed 1 base at V and 4 bases at J, leaving 8 bases unmatched. The CDR3 is made up of 16 amino acids. The germline CDR1 and CDR2 sequences are SGDLS and YYNGEE. CDR3: CASSVLQGFPGNTIYF. The CDR3, as DNA: TGTGCCAGCAGCGTACTACAGGGGTTTCCCGGAAACACCATATATTTT.

The rearrangement joins TRBV6-1 to TRBJ1-1, with TRBD1 matching 9 bases. V dropped 3 bases and J dropped 3; count of bases not matched to a gene: 11. CDR1 is MNHNS, CDR2 SASEGT, per germline. The CDR3 has 17 amino acids. CDR3 nucleotide sequence: TGTGCCAGCAGTGATACAGTGGGACAGGGATATTACACTGAAGCTTTCTTT. Its protein is CASSDTVGQGYYTEAFF.

The V call is TRBV28, the J call TRBJ1-5; TRBD1 matches 7 bases. The CDR3 has 15 amino acids. After removal of 5 bases from V and 10 bases from J, the junction contained 14 bases not matched to a gene. Germline V gene lookup returns CDR1 MDHEN and CDR2 SYDVKM. The CDR3 DNA follows: TGTGCCAGCAGTCAACACGGGACAGTCGAACGTCCCCAGCATTTT. This gives the protein CASSQHGTVERPQHF.

The chain carries TRBV4-3 and TRBJ1-1, with D unclear. This CDR3 contains 15 residues. The V gene lost 1 base and the J gene lost 4 bases, with 13 bases spanning the gap. Germline V lookup: CDR1 LGHNA, CDR2 YSLEER. In DNA form, the CDR3 reads TGCGCCAGCAGCCAAGTGTCTTTTGGAGGCACTGAAGCTTTCTTT. As protein: CASSQVSFGGTEAFF.

This chain uses TRBV5-5 with TRBJ2-5; D not certain. Trimming shortened V by 1 base and J by 10 bases, and 14 bases separated the two germline ends. CDR1 is SGHKS and CDR2 is YYEKEE in the germline V gene (reference sequence). This CDR3 is 13 amino acids long. The CDR3: CASSLRAGWSQYF. CDR3 nucleotide sequence: TGTGCCAGCAGCTTGAGGGCAGGCTGGAGCCAGTACTTC.

This chain joins TRBV7-9 and TRBJ2-7, with D uncertain. This CDR3 has 12 residues. The germline V and J ends were trimmed by 3 bases and 4 bases, with 7 bases remaining between them. Germline values: CDR1 SEHNR, CDR2 FQNEAQ (reference sequence). This CDR3 is CASSFSGYEQYF. The DNA for the CDR3 is TGTGCCAGCAGCTTCTCCGGTTACGAGCAGTACTTC.